This T cell receptor (beta chain) appears in the sequencing data of a study of yellow fever vaccine responses in identical twins. Broader study findings: In identical twins, vaccine T cell responses appeared partly shared and partly individual.

This clonotype appeared once. No antigen is known for it. This CDR3 contains 15 residues. Trimming left V 5 bases short and J 7 bases short, with 18 bases between. Germline assignment: CDR1 SGHAT and CDR2 FQNNGV. TCRdb processed the RT-PCR reads anew with MiXCR; each CDR3 protein has one entry. The sample contains around 3,500 distinct CDR3 sequences, around 81% of which appear only once. This chain links TRBV11-2 with TRBJ2-1; D is perhaps TRBD1 (5 bases). Material: T cells from blood (PBMCs), unsorted or a sorted subset (not recorded which), obtained before or after yellow fever vaccination (not recorded which). The sequence was collected from a young woman who received the yellow fever vaccine. In nucleotides, the CDR3 is TGTGCCAGCAGCACCCCGACAGCCCAAAGGAATGAGCAGTTCTTC. Its protein product is CASSTPTAQRNEQFF.